The next 12 T cell receptor beta chains were all read from a single sample in a study of metastatic and nonmetastatic thyroid tumors (dated by TCRdb to 2018 to 2020). The library was generated by PCR. The listed sequencing device is Illumina HiSeq 4000. TCRdb ran its own pipeline on the public reads, namely fastp trimming at Q25 and MiXCR clone calling, and kept in-frame beta chains. A total of about 85,000 clones appear in this sample, around 9.2% of them only once. In total, the top ten clones hold approximately 10% of the sample. No patient had received any treatment before thyroid surgery. Sequenced material: blood. The receptors shown here come from a female donor with papillary thyroid cancer or a benign thyroid nodule (not recorded which). Some clones in this sample may be carry-over from other donors' samples.

This clone was observed many times. The J gene is TRBJ2-1, the V gene TRBV3-1; 10 nucleotides line up with TRBD2. With 5 bases clipped from V and 9 bases from J, the junction kept 10 bases outside the gene matches. CDR1 LGHDT and CDR2 YNNKEL come from the germline V gene (reference sequence). The CDR3 covers 15 residues. The CDR3 loop is CASSKTGLASGEQFF. The CDR3 coding sequence is TGTGCCAGCAGCAAAACGGGACTAGCGTCGGGTGAGCAGTTCTTC.

This clone was picked up a small number of times. This may arise from a read error, as a much more abundant clone is one base away. The CDR3 DNA is TGTGCCAGCGGAGACAGCATCAATGAGCAGTTCTTC. Its translation is CASGDSINEQFF. The chain combines TRBV6-2 or TRBV6-3 with TRBJ2-1, with a tentative D call TRBD1 (5 bases). The germline gives CDR1 MNHEY, CDR2 SVGEGT. The CDR3 is made up of 12 amino acids. With 8 bases removed from V and 6 bases from J, the gap between germline ends came to 11 bases.

In this sample, this clone turned up many times. This chain connects TRBV2 to TRBJ1-6; no reliable D call. The CDR3 sequence is 15 residues long. Germline lookup yields CDR1 SNHLY and CDR2 FYNNEI. The V gene lost 7 bases and the J gene lost 6 bases, with 16 bases spanning the gap. CDR3 in amino acids: CASTVKVPINSPLHF. The CDR3 DNA reads as TGTGCCAGCACCGTAAAGGTCCCCATTAATTCACCCCTCCACTTT.

The table lists this clone with many counts. CDR3 amino acids: CASSQVGQGPDTQYF. In DNA form, the CDR3 reads TGTGCCAGCAGCCAGGTGGGGCAGGGGCCAGATACGCAGTATTTT. This sequence joins TRBV11-2 and TRBJ2-3; possibly TRBD1 for D (6 bases). Germline V gene sequence: CDR1 SGHAT, CDR2 FQNNGV. V lost 5 bases, J lost 4 bases, and 16 bases lay in between. CDR3 length: 15 amino acids.

This clone came up many times. The genes are TRBV18 and TRBJ1-1, with D tentatively TRBD1 (5 bases). CDR3 length equals 12 residues. CDR1 is KGHSH and CDR2 is LQKENI in the germline V gene. Trimming stripped 3 bases from V and 6 bases from J, with 8 bases between. The CDR3 DNA reads as TGTGCCAGCTCACCGGGGGTCCCTGAAGCTTTCTTT. This translates into CASSPGVPEAFF.

The table lists this clone with many counts. The V gene is TRBV28, the J gene TRBJ2-2, with 9 bases matching TRBD2. This CDR3 has 16 residues. V lost 5 bases to trimming and J lost 4 bases; unmatched junction nucleotides: 8. The V gene's germline CDR1 is MDHEN and CDR2 SYDVKM. The CDR3 coding sequence is TGTGCCAGCAGTCCCGCGCGGGGGGGCGGCACCGGGGAGCTGTTTTTT. Translated, it gives CASSPARGGGTGELFF.

This clone was seen repeatedly, ten times or more. The V and J genes are TRBV5-1 and TRBJ2-2; D is undetermined. Trimming stripped 5 bases from V and 3 bases from J, with 5 bases between. This CDR3 is 12 amino acids long. CDR1 and CDR2 from the germline V gene are SGHRS and YFSETQ. The CDR3 protein is CASSDDTGELFF. CDR3 bases: TGCGCCAGCAGTGACGACACCGGGGAGCTGTTTTTT.

This clone showed up just a few times. Given a much more abundant clone one base away, this may be a read error. This chain links TRBV24-1 with TRBJ2-5, with a possible D match to TRBD2 (6 bases). The V gene's germline CDR1 is KGHDR and CDR2 SFDVKD. The V end lost 1 base, the J end lost 2 bases, and 13 bases lay between the germline ends. The CDR3 runs to 16 residues. In nucleotides, the CDR3 is TGTGCCACCAGTGATTTAGAATTCAGCGGGCAAGAGACCCAGTACTTC. As protein: CATSDLEFSGQETQYF.

This clone was counted ten times or more. This chain joins TRBV29-1 and TRBJ2-3; 8 bases are shared with TRBD1. Germline CDR1 reads SQVTM; CDR2 reads ANQGSEA. The CDR3 covers 13 residues. V lost 3 bases and J lost 1; bases outside the gene matches: 0. The CDR3 DNA follows: TGCAGCGTTGAGACAGGGGGCACAGATACGCAGTATTTT. As protein: CSVETGGTDTQYF.

This clone was found many times. J is TRBJ2-1 and V is TRBV7-3, with 9 bases identical to TRBD1. CDR1 and CDR2 (germline): SGHTA, FQGTGA. V lost 5 bases and J lost 5; bases outside the gene matches: 7. The CDR3 runs 15 residues. The CDR3 DNA reads TGTGCCAGCAGCGCGACAGGGGGGCCAAACAATGAGCAGTTCTTC. Translation gives CASSATGGPNNEQFF.

This clone was counted once. The germline gene is not matched at one end of the junction; a read error may be the cause. The rearrangement uses TRBV30 and TRBJ2-7; a possible D gene is TRBD2 (7 bases). The length of the CDR3 is 18 residues. Germline-derived CDR1 and CDR2 are GTSNPN and SVGIG (reference sequence). CDR3 protein: CAWSPEGGIFPNSHEQYF. DNA for the CDR3: TGTGCCTGGAGTCCGGAGGGGGGGATTTTCCCTAACTCCCACGAGCAGTACTTC.

At least ten counts were recorded for this clone. This chain uses TRBV29-1 with TRBJ1-2; D perhaps matches TRBD1 (6 bases). Per germline, CDR1 SQVTM and CDR2 ANQGSEA. With 8 bases removed from V and 7 bases from J, the gap between germline ends came to 17 bases. The CDR3 covers 12 residues. Here the CDR3 reads CSHGGGNPGYTF. Here the CDR3 DNA reads TGCAGCCATGGGGGCGGGAACCCTGGCTACACCTTC.